Detailed here is one T cell receptor beta chain. This sample stems from a study of T cell changes during pregnancy in multiple sclerosis. Assay: immunoSEQ multiplex PCR; the TCRdb copy retains only in-frame clones and omits some. This sample carries tens of thousands of clones, 85% to 95% of them seen once, and the ten largest clones take roughly 0.92%. The CDR3 is made up of 15 amino acids. The J segment lost 3 bases and the V segment lost 5 bases, leaving 7 bases of the junction unmatched. Germline-derived CDR1 and CDR2 are LNHDA and SQIVND (reference sequence). The V call is TRBV19, the J call TRBJ2-7; 10 bases are a match to TRBD1. The source is a female donor with multiple sclerosis, enrolled in a pregnancy study. The specimen comprised peripheral blood, sampled after pregnancy. In DNA form, the CDR3 reads TGTGCCAGTAGTGGGGCGTGGGACAGGGGCTACGAGCAGTACTTC. Translated, it gives CASSGAWDRGYEQYF.